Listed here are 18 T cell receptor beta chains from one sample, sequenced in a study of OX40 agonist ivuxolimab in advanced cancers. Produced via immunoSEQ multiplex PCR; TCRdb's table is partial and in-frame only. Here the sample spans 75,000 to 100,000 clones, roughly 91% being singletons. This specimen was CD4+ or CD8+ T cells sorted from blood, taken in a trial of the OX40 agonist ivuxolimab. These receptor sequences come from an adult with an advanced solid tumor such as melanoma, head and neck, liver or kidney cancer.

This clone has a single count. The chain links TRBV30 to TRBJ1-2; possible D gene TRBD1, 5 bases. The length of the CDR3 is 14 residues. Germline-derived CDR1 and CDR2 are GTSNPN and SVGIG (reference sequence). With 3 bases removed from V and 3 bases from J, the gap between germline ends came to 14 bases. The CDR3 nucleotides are TGTGCCTGGAGCTCACGGGGGGTGGACTATGGCTACACCTTC. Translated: CAWSSRGVDYGYTF.

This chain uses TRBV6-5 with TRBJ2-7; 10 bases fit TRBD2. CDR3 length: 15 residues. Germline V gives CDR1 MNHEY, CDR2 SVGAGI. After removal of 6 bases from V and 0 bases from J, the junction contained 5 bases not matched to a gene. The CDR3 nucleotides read TGTGCCAGCAGCGCACTAGCGGGGTTCTCCTACGAGCAGTACTTC. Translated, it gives CASSALAGFSYEQYF.

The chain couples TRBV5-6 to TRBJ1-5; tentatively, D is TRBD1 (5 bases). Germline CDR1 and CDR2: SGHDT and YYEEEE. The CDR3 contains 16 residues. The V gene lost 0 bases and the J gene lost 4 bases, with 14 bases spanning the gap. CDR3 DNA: TGTGCCAGCAGCTTGGGGGGAGGGCCAGGGAATCAGCCCCAGCATTTT. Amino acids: CASSLGGGPGNQPQHF.

CDR3 sequence reads: CASSLESWFQETQYF. The CDR3 DNA reads as TGTGCCAGCAGCTTAGAGTCTTGGTTTCAAGAGACCCAGTACTTC. V is TRBV7-2 and J is TRBJ2-5; D is ambiguous. V lost 1 base and J 2 bases, leaving 11 bases between the germline ends. There are 15 residues in the CDR3. Germline V gene sequence: CDR1 SGHTA, CDR2 FQGNSA.

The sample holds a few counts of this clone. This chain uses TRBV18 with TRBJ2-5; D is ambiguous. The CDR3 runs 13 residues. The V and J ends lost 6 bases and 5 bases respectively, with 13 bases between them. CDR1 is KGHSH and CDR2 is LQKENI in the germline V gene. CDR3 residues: CASSRSFGETQYF. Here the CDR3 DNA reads TGTGCCAGCTCGCGGAGCTTCGGGGAGACCCAGTACTTC.

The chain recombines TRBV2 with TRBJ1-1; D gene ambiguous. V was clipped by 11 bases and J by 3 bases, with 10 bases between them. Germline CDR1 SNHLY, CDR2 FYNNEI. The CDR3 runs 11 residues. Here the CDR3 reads CARSGYTEAFF. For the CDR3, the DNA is TGTGCCCGGAGCGGCTACACTGAAGCTTTCTTT.

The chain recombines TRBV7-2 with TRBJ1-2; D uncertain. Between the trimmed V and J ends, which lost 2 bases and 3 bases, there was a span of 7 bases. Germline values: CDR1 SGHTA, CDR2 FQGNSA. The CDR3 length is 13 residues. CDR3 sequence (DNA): TGTGCCAGCAGCTTATCCGGGTACTATGGCTACACCTTC. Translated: CASSLSGYYGYTF.

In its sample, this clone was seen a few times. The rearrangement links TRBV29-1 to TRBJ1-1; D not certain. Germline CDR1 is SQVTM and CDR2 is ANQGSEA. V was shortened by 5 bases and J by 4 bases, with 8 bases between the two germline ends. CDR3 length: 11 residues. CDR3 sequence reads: CSVRSSTEAFF. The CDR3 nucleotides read TGCAGCGTTCGGTCGAGCACTGAAGCTTTCTTT.

In DNA, the CDR3 is TGTGCCAGCAGCTCTTGGACTAGCGGGAATGAGCAGTTCTTC. Its protein product is CASSSWTSGNEQFF. The chain links TRBV5-4 to TRBJ2-1, with TRBD2 matching over 11 bases. The CDR3 consists of 14 residues. The ends lost 3 bases at V and 7 bases at J; junction bases unmatched: 3. Germline CDR1 is SGHNT and CDR2 is YYREEE (reference sequence).

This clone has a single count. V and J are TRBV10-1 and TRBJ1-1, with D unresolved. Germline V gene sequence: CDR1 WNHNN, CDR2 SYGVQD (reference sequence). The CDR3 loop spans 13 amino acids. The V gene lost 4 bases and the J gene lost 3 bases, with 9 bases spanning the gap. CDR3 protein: CASSVKIDTEAFF. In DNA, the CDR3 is TGCGCCAGCAGTGTAAAGATCGACACTGAAGCTTTCTTT.

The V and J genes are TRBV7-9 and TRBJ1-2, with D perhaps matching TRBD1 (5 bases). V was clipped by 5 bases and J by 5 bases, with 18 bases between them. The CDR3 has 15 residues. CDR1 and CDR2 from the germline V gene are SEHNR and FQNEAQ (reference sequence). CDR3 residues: CASSRLGGIGYGYTF. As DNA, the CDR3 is TGTGCCAGCAGCCGTCTCGGGGGGATAGGGTATGGCTACACCTTC.

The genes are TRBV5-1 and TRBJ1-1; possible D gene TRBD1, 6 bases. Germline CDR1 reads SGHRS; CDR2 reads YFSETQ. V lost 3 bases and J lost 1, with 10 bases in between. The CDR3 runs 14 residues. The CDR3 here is CASSYGQTNTEAFF. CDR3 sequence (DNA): TGCGCCAGCAGCTACGGACAGACGAACACTGAAGCTTTCTTT.

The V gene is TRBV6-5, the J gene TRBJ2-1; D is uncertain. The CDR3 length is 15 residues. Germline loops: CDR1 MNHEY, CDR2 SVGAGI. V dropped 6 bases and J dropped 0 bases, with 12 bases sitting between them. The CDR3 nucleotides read TGTGCCAGCAGCCGAACAGCGAGCTCCTACAATGAGCAGTTCTTC. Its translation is CASSRTASSYNEQFF.

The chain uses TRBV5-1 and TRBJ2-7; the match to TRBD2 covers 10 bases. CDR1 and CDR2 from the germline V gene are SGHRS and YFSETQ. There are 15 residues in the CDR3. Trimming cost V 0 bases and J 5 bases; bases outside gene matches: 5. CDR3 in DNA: TGCGCCAGCAGCTTGGAAGCGGGAGGGCCCCACGAGCAGTACTTC. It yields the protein CASSLEAGGPHEQYF.

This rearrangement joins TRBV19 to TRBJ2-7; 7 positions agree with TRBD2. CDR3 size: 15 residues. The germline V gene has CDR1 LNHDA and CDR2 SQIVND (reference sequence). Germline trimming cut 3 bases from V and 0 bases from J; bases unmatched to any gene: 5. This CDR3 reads CASSMGAGSSYEQYF. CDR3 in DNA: TGTGCCAGTAGTATGGGAGCGGGGAGCTCCTACGAGCAGTACTTC.

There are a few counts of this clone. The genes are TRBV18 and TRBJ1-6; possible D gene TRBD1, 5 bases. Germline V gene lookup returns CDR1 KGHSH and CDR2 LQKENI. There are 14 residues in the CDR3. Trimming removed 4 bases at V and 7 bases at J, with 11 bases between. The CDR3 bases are TGTGCCAGCTCACAGGGACCGGAAAATTCACCCCTCCACTTT. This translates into CASSQGPENSPLHF.

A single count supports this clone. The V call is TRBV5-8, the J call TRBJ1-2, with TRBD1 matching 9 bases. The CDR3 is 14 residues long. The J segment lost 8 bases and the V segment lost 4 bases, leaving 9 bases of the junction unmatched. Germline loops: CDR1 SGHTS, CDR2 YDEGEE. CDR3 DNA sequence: TGTGCCAGCAGCGGGGCCGGGACAGGGAGAGGCTACACCTTC. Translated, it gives CASSGAGTGRGYTF.

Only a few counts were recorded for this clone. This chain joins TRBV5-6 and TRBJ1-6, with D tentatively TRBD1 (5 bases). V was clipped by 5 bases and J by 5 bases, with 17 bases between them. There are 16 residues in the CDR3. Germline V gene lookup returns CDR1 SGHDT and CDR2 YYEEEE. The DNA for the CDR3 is TGTGCCAGCAGGCGGATCGACAGCCTGGATAATTCACCCCTCCACTTT. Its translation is CASRRIDSLDNSPLHF. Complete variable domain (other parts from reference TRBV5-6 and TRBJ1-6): DAGVTQSPTHLIKTRGQQVTLRCSPKSGHDTVSWYQQALGQGPQFIFQYYEEEERQRGNFPDRFSGHQFPNYSSELNVNALLLGDSALYLCASRRIDSLDNSPLHFGNGTRLTVT.